These 6 T cell receptor beta chains came from one sample sequenced in a study of cytomegalovirus exposure and HLA in healthy donors. With 60 Vbeta and 13 Jbeta primers, the PCR was carried out. Produced via immunoSEQ multiplex PCR; TCRdb's table is partial and in-frame only. The sample lists roughly 200,000 clones, 75% to 90% seen once, with around 0.34% in the top ten. What was sequenced was PBMCs. These TCRs come from a woman in her twenties or thirties in good health and CMV-seronegative.

This chain links TRBV9 with TRBJ2-7; tentatively, D is TRBD2 (5 bases). Germline CDR1 is SGDLS and CDR2 is YYNGEE. V was pared by 0 bases and J by 0 bases, with 7 bases between. This CDR3 contains 14 residues. CDR3 loop: CASSVGGDSYEQYF. CDR3 in DNA: TGTGCCAGCAGCGTAGGGGGAGACTCCTACGAGCAGTACTTC. Full variable domain (remainder filled in from reference TRBV9 and TRBJ2-7): DSGVTQTPKHLITATGQRVTLRCSPRSGDLSVYWYQQSLDQGLQFLIQYYNGEERAKGNILERFSAQQFPDLHSELNLSSLELGDSALYFCASSVGGDSYEQYFGPGTRLTVT.

The rearrangement uses TRBV6-1 and TRBJ1-1; D gene unclear. Per germline, CDR1 MNHNS and CDR2 SASEGT. The CDR3 sequence is 15 residues long. Trimming removed 2 bases from V and 0 bases from J, with 10 bases in between. This CDR3 is CASSEHGAMNTEAFF. The CDR3, as DNA: TGTGCCAGCAGTGAACATGGAGCGATGAACACTGAAGCTTTCTTT.

This sequence joins TRBV2 and TRBJ2-5; TRBD2 aligns across 7 bases. The length of the CDR3 is 14 residues. Trimming removed 4 bases from V and 2 bases from J; junction bases left unmatched: 4. CDR1 and CDR2 (germline): SNHLY, FYNNEI. The CDR3 region has the DNA TGTGCCAGCAGTGTCGTGGGAGGGCAAGAGACCCAGTACTTC. As protein: CASSVVGGQETQYF.

The chain has TRBV28 and TRBJ1-2; TRBD1 aligns across 10 bases. This CDR3 is 14 amino acids long. CDR1 and CDR2 (germline): MDHEN, SYDVKM. The trim removed 11 bases at V and 5 bases at J, leaving 11 bases unmatched. The CDR3 DNA reads TGTGCCTCCTCGGACAGGGGGAGTGGGTATGGCTACACCTTC. It yields the protein CASSDRGSGYGYTF.

V usage is TRBV4-1 and J usage is TRBJ2-7, with 7 bases aligning to TRBD2. The junction had 13 bases not matched to a gene; V was cut back by 3 bases and J by 2 bases. The length of the CDR3 is 17 residues. Germline CDR1 reads MGHRA; CDR2 reads YSYEKL. In DNA, the CDR3 is TGCGCCAGCAGCCATTCCACCCCGGGACTACCAACCTACGAGCAGTACTTC. Its protein is CASSHSTPGLPTYEQYF.

This clone was observed a handful of times. CDR3 nucleotides: TGTGCCAGCTCACGAGAGACGGGGAATGAAAAACTGTTTTTT. It specifies CASSRETGNEKLFF. The chain employs TRBV18 and TRBJ1-4; D is undetermined. Trimming stripped 4 bases from V and 5 bases from J, with 11 bases between. Per the germline V gene, CDR1 is KGHSH and CDR2 is LQKENI. The CDR3 has 14 residues.